This T cell receptor (beta chain) was sequenced for a study of blood T cell repertoires in COVID-19. Study-wide context: Acute and convalescent COVID-19 specimens originated in the United States, Italy and Spain.

Germline CDR1 SGDLS, CDR2 YYNGEE. Trimming at V came to 0 bases and at J to 5 bases, leaving 8 bases not matched to a gene. The CDR3 contains 15 residues. Enrolled through a virtual design, the participants were between roughly 18 and 89 years of age and came from fewer than 30 US areas. Among Cohort 3 donors, those recovered had two negative PCRs, clearance, or symptom resolution. Produced via immunoSEQ multiplex PCR; TCRdb's table is partial and in-frame only. The sample lists 250,000 to 400,000 clones; about 88% were seen once. The clonotype originates from a man in his sixties who had recovered from COVID-19. The chain recombines TRBV9 with TRBJ2-7; 7 nucleotides align to TRBD1. The sample consisted of PBMCs or T cells enriched from blood (not recorded which). The CDR3 region has the DNA TGTGCCAGCAGCGTAGCCGTGCGGCAGGGGGACGAGCAGTACTTC. This codes for CASSVAVRQGDEQYF.